This is a list of T cell receptor beta chains from one sample in a study of shared clonotypes between healthy human individuals. Method: immunoSEQ multiplex PCR; TCRdb's copy keeps in-frame clones and lacks some. Seen here are about 690,000 clones, around 91% observed once, and the top ten hold 30% to 40%. The sequencing input was memory CD8+ T cells from PBMCs. These receptors all come from a man aged 18 to 29 in good health. Some clones in this sample may be carry-over from other donors' samples. Both conserved end residues are part of each CDR3. Each record gives: J gene, clone size, V gene, D gene, CDR3 DNA, CDR3 protein. The D gene is left open where the match is weak. The listing skips clone size in some rows; elsewhere it reads once, few, many or a size class.

j_call: TRBJ2-7
clone_size: .
v_call: TRBV9
d_call: TRBD2
cdr3_nt: TGTGCCAGCAGCCTGGGAGGGAGAGACGAGCAGTACTTC
cdr3_aa: CASSLGGRDEQYF

j_call: TRBJ1-2
clone_size: .
v_call: TRBV6-5
d_call: TRBD1
cdr3_nt: TGTGCCAGCAGTCCAGACAGGGACGGCTACACCTTC
cdr3_aa: CASSPDRDGYTF

j_call: TRBJ1-2
clone_size: few
v_call: TRBV6-5
d_call: TRBD1
cdr3_nt: TGTGCCAGCAGTTACCGGGACAGTAACTATGGCTACACCTTC
cdr3_aa: CASSYRDSNYGYTF

j_call: TRBJ1-2
clone_size: .
v_call: TRBV27
d_call: TRBD1
cdr3_nt: TGTGCCAGCAGTTCAGGGGGACACTATGGCTACACCTTC
cdr3_aa: CASSSGGHYGYTF

j_call: TRBJ2-4
clone_size: .
v_call: TRBV27
d_call: TRBD2
cdr3_nt: TGTGCCAGCAGATCGACTAGCGGGAGATTAGCCAAAAACATTCAGTACTTC
cdr3_aa: CASRSTSGRLAKNIQYF

j_call: TRBJ2-7
clone_size: .
v_call: TRBV5-1
d_call: TRBD2
cdr3_nt: TGCGCCAGCAGCGTGGGACTAGCGGGAACCTACGAGCAGTACTTC
cdr3_aa: CASSVGLAGTYEQYF

j_call: TRBJ2-3
clone_size: .
v_call: TRBV27
d_call: TRBD2
cdr3_nt: TGTGCCAGCAGTTCTAACCGAATCAGCGGGATTTCAGATACGCAGTATTTT
cdr3_aa: CASSSNRISGISDTQYF

j_call: TRBJ1-1
clone_size: .
v_call: TRBV7-6
d_call: TRBD1
cdr3_nt: TGTGCCAGCAGCTTAGAAGGGCAGGGGGGAGGTGCTTTCTTT
cdr3_aa: CASSLEGQGGGAFF

j_call: TRBJ2-7
clone_size: .
v_call: TRBV4-3
d_call: .
cdr3_nt: TGCGCCAGCAGCCAAGATGTTGGAGGGGACGAGCAGTACTTC
cdr3_aa: CASSQDVGGDEQYF

j_call: TRBJ2-7
clone_size: few
v_call: TRBV28
d_call: .
cdr3_nt: TGTGCCAGCAGTTTCGGGGGAACCTACGAGCAGTACTTC
cdr3_aa: CASSFGGTYEQYF

j_call: TRBJ1-2
clone_size: .
v_call: TRBV11-2
d_call: .
cdr3_nt: TGTGCCAGCAGCTTACCTACATGGGGGGAGTCGACGGGCTACACCTTC
cdr3_aa: CASSLPTWGESTGYTF

j_call: TRBJ2-7
clone_size: .
v_call: TRBV9
d_call: TRBD1
cdr3_nt: TGTGCCAGCAGCCCACAGGGGGCCTGGTACGAGCAGTACTTC
cdr3_aa: CASSPQGAWYEQYF

j_call: TRBJ1-5
clone_size: .
v_call: TRBV27
d_call: TRBD1
cdr3_nt: TGTGCCAGCAGTCCAGACGGGACAGGGTTGAGTCAGCCCCAGCATTTT
cdr3_aa: CASSPDGTGLSQPQHF

j_call: TRBJ1-1
clone_size: few
v_call: TRBV9
d_call: .
cdr3_nt: TGTGCCAGCAGCTCGGGTGGGGAAGCTTTCTTT
cdr3_aa: CASSSGGEAFF

j_call: TRBJ1-1
clone_size: .
v_call: TRBV2
d_call: .
cdr3_nt: TGTGCCAGCAGTGAAGGAGGAGGATACACTGAAGCTTTCTTT
cdr3_aa: CASSEGGGYTEAFF

j_call: TRBJ2-2
clone_size: .
v_call: TRBV29-1
d_call: .
cdr3_nt: TGCAGCGTTGAAGATCTTTATCTCCGCCCCGGGGAGCTGTTTTTT
cdr3_aa: CSVEDLYLRPGELFF

j_call: TRBJ1-1
clone_size: few
v_call: TRBV21-1
d_call: .
cdr3_nt: TGTGCCAGCAGGCTGACACTGAACACTGAAGCTTTCTTT
cdr3_aa: CASRLTLNTEAFF

j_call: TRBJ2-2
clone_size: once
v_call: TRBV7-9
d_call: TRBD2
cdr3_nt: TGTGCCAGCAGCTTGGGACTAGCGGGAGGGGACACCGGGGAGCTGTTTTTT
cdr3_aa: CASSLGLAGGDTGELFF

j_call: TRBJ1-2
clone_size: few
v_call: TRBV11-2
d_call: .
cdr3_nt: TGTGCCAGCAGCTTAGAGGGTGGCTACACCTTC
cdr3_aa: CASSLEGGYTF

j_call: TRBJ2-5
clone_size: .
v_call: TRBV7-6
d_call: .
cdr3_nt: TGTGCCAGCAGCTTAGCGTTGGTGGAGACCCAGTACTTC
cdr3_aa: CASSLALVETQYF

j_call: TRBJ2-1
clone_size: .
v_call: TRBV28
d_call: TRBD2
cdr3_nt: TGTGCCAGCAGTCCCGGGAGGGCGGGCAATGAGCAGTTCTTC
cdr3_aa: CASSPGRAGNEQFF

j_call: TRBJ2-3
clone_size: .
v_call: TRBV5-1
d_call: TRBD2
cdr3_nt: TGCGCCAGCAGCCGGCCGACTAGCGGGAGGCCCACAGATACGCAGTATTTT
cdr3_aa: CASSRPTSGRPTDTQYF

j_call: TRBJ1-5
clone_size: .
v_call: TRBV7-9
d_call: .
cdr3_nt: TGTGCCAGCAGCTCGTACAGGGTGGGCAATCAGCCCCAGCATTTT
cdr3_aa: CASSSYRVGNQPQHF

j_call: TRBJ2-1
clone_size: .
v_call: TRBV9
d_call: TRBD2
cdr3_nt: TGTGCCAGCAGCGTAGAAGCGGGAATCCACAATGAGCAGTTCTTC
cdr3_aa: CASSVEAGIHNEQFF

j_call: TRBJ1-1
clone_size: .
v_call: TRBV27
d_call: TRBD1
cdr3_nt: TGTGCCAGCAGTGCCCCGGGACAGGGTTTCACTGAAGCTTTCTTT
cdr3_aa: CASSAPGQGFTEAFF

j_call: TRBJ2-3
clone_size: .
v_call: TRBV14
d_call: .
cdr3_nt: TGTGCCAGCAGCCAAGGTTTGGTTGGGCCGCGGACAGATACGCAGTATTTT
cdr3_aa: CASSQGLVGPRTDTQYF

j_call: TRBJ2-7
clone_size: .
v_call: TRBV5-1
d_call: TRBD1
cdr3_nt: TGCGCCAGCAGCCCGTGGACAGGGGATGACGAGCAGTACTTC
cdr3_aa: CASSPWTGDDEQYF

j_call: TRBJ2-7
clone_size: .
v_call: TRBV6-5
d_call: .
cdr3_nt: TGTGCCAGCAGTTGGCCCGGCTACGAGCAGTACTTC
cdr3_aa: CASSWPGYEQYF

j_call: TRBJ1-4
clone_size: .
v_call: TRBV29-1
d_call: TRBD1
cdr3_nt: TGCAGCGTTGAAGACCAACAGGGGGCCAGGGAAAAACTGTTTTTT
cdr3_aa: CSVEDQQGAREKLFF

j_call: TRBJ2-4
clone_size: .
v_call: TRBV27
d_call: .
cdr3_nt: TGTGCCAGCAGTCCCGACTCGTCCTCCGTGTCCAAAAACATTCAGTACTTC
cdr3_aa: CASSPDSSSVSKNIQYF

j_call: TRBJ2-5
clone_size: .
v_call: TRBV19
d_call: TRBD1
cdr3_nt: TGTGCCAGTAACCTCGGACAGGGGGCAGAGACCCAGTACTTC
cdr3_aa: CASNLGQGAETQYF

j_call: TRBJ2-1
clone_size: .
v_call: TRBV28
d_call: TRBD2
cdr3_nt: TGTGCCAGCAGGGGACCGCCGGGACTAGCGGGAGGCCACAATGAGCAGTTCTTC
cdr3_aa: CASRGPPGLAGGHNEQFF

j_call: TRBJ2-1
clone_size: .
v_call: TRBV18
d_call: .
cdr3_nt: TGTGCCAGCTCACCACCCGACTATTACAATGAGCAGTTCTTC
cdr3_aa: CASSPPDYYNEQFF

j_call: TRBJ2-2
clone_size: .
v_call: TRBV10-3
d_call: .
cdr3_nt: TGTGCCATCACTTTTGGAAGGGGACCCAGAGACACCGGGGAGCTGTTTTTT
cdr3_aa: CAITFGRGPRDTGELFF

j_call: TRBJ2-7
clone_size: .
v_call: TRBV28
d_call: .
cdr3_nt: TGTGCCAGCAGCCCCCTGGGCAGATCCTACGAGCAGTACTTC
cdr3_aa: CASSPLGRSYEQYF

j_call: TRBJ1-2
clone_size: few
v_call: TRBV28
d_call: TRBD1
cdr3_nt: TGTGCCAGCCAATTATCAGACAGGGACTATGGCTACACCTTC
cdr3_aa: CASQLSDRDYGYTF

j_call: TRBJ1-2
clone_size: .
v_call: TRBV19
d_call: .
cdr3_nt: TGTGCCAGTAGTATGAGGGGCGCCTATGGCTACACCTTC
cdr3_aa: CASSMRGAYGYTF

j_call: TRBJ1-2
clone_size: .
v_call: TRBV28
d_call: .
cdr3_nt: TGTGCCAGCAGTTTATCTCTCTCGTGGGGCTACACCTTC
cdr3_aa: CASSLSLSWGYTF

j_call: TRBJ1-2
clone_size: .
v_call: TRBV5-6
d_call: .
cdr3_nt: TGTGCCAGCAGCCCAGACAGGAATCCTGGCTACACCTTC
cdr3_aa: CASSPDRNPGYTF

j_call: TRBJ2-5
clone_size: .
v_call: TRBV27
d_call: .
cdr3_nt: TGTGCCAGCAGTTATCTTAACAGTCAAGAGACCCAGTACTTC
cdr3_aa: CASSYLNSQETQYF

j_call: TRBJ1-6
clone_size: .
v_call: TRBV6-5
d_call: .
cdr3_nt: TGTGCCAGCAGTTACTCCTCGGGTTCACCCCTCCACTTT
cdr3_aa: CASSYSSGSPLHF

j_call: TRBJ1-2
clone_size: .
v_call: TRBV28
d_call: TRBD1
cdr3_nt: TGTGCCAGCAGTTTTTTCGGGACAGATTATGGCTACACCTTC
cdr3_aa: CASSFFGTDYGYTF

j_call: TRBJ2-1
clone_size: .
v_call: TRBV9
d_call: TRBD2
cdr3_nt: TGTGCCAGCAGCCCCGGGACTAGCGTATACAATGAGCAGTTCTTC
cdr3_aa: CASSPGTSVYNEQFF

j_call: TRBJ1-2
clone_size: .
v_call: TRBV7-9
d_call: .
cdr3_nt: TGTGCCAGCAGCTTCTCTTTGAGGGATTTGGATGGCTACACCTTC
cdr3_aa: CASSFSLRDLDGYTF

j_call: TRBJ2-2
clone_size: .
v_call: TRBV7-3
d_call: .
cdr3_nt: TGTGCCAGCAGCTTCGGGAGGAACACCGGGGAGCTGTTTTTT
cdr3_aa: CASSFGRNTGELFF

j_call: TRBJ1-2
clone_size: .
v_call: TRBV7-6
d_call: .
cdr3_nt: TGTGCCAGCAGCACTTGGGGAGCTACCTATGGCTACACCTTC
cdr3_aa: CASSTWGATYGYTF

j_call: TRBJ1-5
clone_size: .
v_call: TRBV4-1
d_call: TRBD1
cdr3_nt: TGCGCCAGCAGCCACCGGACAGGGGTAAATCAGCCCCAGCATTTT
cdr3_aa: CASSHRTGVNQPQHF

j_call: TRBJ2-3
clone_size: .
v_call: TRBV9
d_call: .
cdr3_nt: TGTGCCAGCAGCCCCGGCGCAGATACGCAGTATTTT
cdr3_aa: CASSPGADTQYF

j_call: TRBJ1-2
clone_size: .
v_call: TRBV19
d_call: .
cdr3_nt: TGTGCCAGTAGCCCTTGGACCAACTATGGCTACACCTTC
cdr3_aa: CASSPWTNYGYTF

j_call: TRBJ2-7
clone_size: .
v_call: TRBV7-9
d_call: TRBD2
cdr3_nt: TGTGCCAGCAGCCCACCGGGAGGCCCCCACTTCTACGAGCAGTACTTC
cdr3_aa: CASSPPGGPHFYEQYF

j_call: TRBJ2-3
clone_size: .
v_call: TRBV6-1
d_call: .
cdr3_nt: TGTGCCAGCAGTGAAGAGAACAGGGGACCTCCCCGGGAGGATACGCAGTATTTT
cdr3_aa: CASSEENRGPPREDTQYF

j_call: TRBJ2-1
clone_size: .
v_call: TRBV29-1
d_call: .
cdr3_nt: TGCAGCGCCGACCCGCCACTAATAAGTACCTACAATGAGCAGTTCTTC
cdr3_aa: CSADPPLISTYNEQFF

j_call: TRBJ2-5
clone_size: .
v_call: TRBV27
d_call: TRBD2
cdr3_nt: TGTGCCAGCAGTTTACTGTCGGTAGCGGGGGGCTGGGAGACCCAGTACTTC
cdr3_aa: CASSLLSVAGGWETQYF

j_call: TRBJ1-1
clone_size: .
v_call: TRBV2
d_call: .
cdr3_nt: TGTGCCAGCAGTGAATATGAATACGTACCTGAAGCTTTCTTT
cdr3_aa: CASSEYEYVPEAFF